These 26 T cell receptor beta chains were sequenced from one sample in a study of OX40 agonist ivuxolimab in advanced cancers. This table comes from immunoSEQ multiplex PCR, and its TCRdb copy is limited to in-frame clones, with some not included. Altogether some 86,000 clones are present, around 90% being singletons, with the ten largest covering approximately 1.5%. This sample comprised CD4+ or CD8+ T cells sorted from blood, obtained in a trial of the OX40 agonist ivuxolimab. These receptors all come from an adult with an advanced solid tumor such as melanoma, head and neck, liver or kidney cancer.

The chain recombines TRBV5-1 with TRBJ1-1; D remains ambiguous. V was trimmed by 2 bases and J by 1 base, leaving 9 bases between them. From germline, CDR1 is SGHRS and CDR2 YFSETQ. This CDR3 comprises 14 residues. The DNA of the CDR3 is TGCGCCAGCAGCTTCAGGACCGGGAACACTGAAGCTTTCTTT. Translation: CASSFRTGNTEAFF.

The chain combines TRBV6-6 with TRBJ2-3, with a possible D match to TRBD1 (5 bases). The germline V gene encodes CDR1 MNHNY and CDR2 SVGAGI (reference sequence). This CDR3 spans 16 amino acids. Trimming pared 6 bases from V and 0 bases from J, leaving 16 bases between. DNA of the CDR3: TGTGCCAGCAGCCCTAGACAGATATCTAGCACAGATACGCAGTATTTT. Translation: CASSPRQISSTDTQYF.

The rearrangement joins TRBV28 to TRBJ1-5; tentative D call: TRBD1 (5 bases). The CDR3 is 14 amino acids. Germline V gene data show CDR1 as MDHEN and CDR2 as SYDVKM. Trimming shortened V by 7 bases and J by 0 bases, and 10 bases separated the two germline ends. CDR3: CASNSGGSNQPQHF. The CDR3 DNA is TGTGCCAGCAATTCTGGGGGTAGCAATCAGCCCCAGCATTTT.

The V gene is TRBV28, the J gene TRBJ1-5; D might be TRBD1 (6 bases). Germline CDR1 reads MDHEN; CDR2 reads SYDVKM. CDR3 length: 15 residues. The V end lost 6 bases, the J end lost 3 bases, and 15 bases lay between the germline ends. Here the CDR3 DNA reads TGTGCCAGCAGCTACGTACAGGGCTTCAATCAGCCCCAGCATTTT. Residues: CASSYVQGFNQPQHF. Based on the CDR3 plus reference TRBV28 and TRBJ1-5, the full variable domain is DVKVTQSSRYLVKRTGEKVFLECVQDMDHENMFWYRQDPGLGLRLIYFSYDVKMKEKGDIPEGYSVSREKKERFSLILESASTNQTSMYLCASSYVQGFNQPQHFGDGTRLSIL.

J is TRBJ2-5 and V is TRBV11-2; D may be TRBD2 (6 bases). Trimming removed 5 bases at V and 0 bases at J, with 13 bases between. The length of the CDR3 is 15 residues. Germline V CDR1 and CDR2: SGHAT, FQNNGV. CDR3 amino acids: CASSLTGLNQETQYF. The CDR3, as DNA: TGTGCCAGCAGCCTAACGGGACTCAACCAAGAGACCCAGTACTTC.

The rearrangement uses TRBV9 and TRBJ1-5; D remains ambiguous. This CDR3 region has 14 residues. V shed 2 bases and J shed 5 bases, with 11 bases lying between them. Germline-derived CDR1 and CDR2 are SGDLS and YYNGEE. The CDR3 loop is CASSVTALYQPQHF. In nucleotides, the CDR3 is TGTGCCAGCAGCGTGACGGCCTTATATCAGCCCCAGCATTTT.

This clone was recorded a few times. The chain couples TRBV7-3 to TRBJ2-3, with TRBD2 matching 9 bases. The CDR3 length is 15 residues. Germline values: CDR1 SGHTA, CDR2 FQGTGA. Losses at the gene ends were 5 bases for V and 1 base for J; bases not matched to a gene: 4. CDR3 coding DNA: TGTGCCAGCAGCCAGGGACTAGCTGGCACAGATACGCAGTATTTT. Translated, it gives CASSQGLAGTDTQYF.

CDR3 coding DNA: TGTGCCAGCAGCAACCGACAGCTGTCCGGGGAGCTGTTTTTT. Translating gives CASSNRQLSGELFF. The V gene is TRBV13, the J gene TRBJ2-2, with D possibly matching TRBD1 (5 bases). Trimming took off 5 bases at V and 6 bases at J, with 13 bases between the two ends. Germline lookup yields CDR1 PRHDT and CDR2 FYEKMQ (reference sequence). This CDR3 has 14 amino acids.

V and J are TRBV18 and TRBJ2-7; 7 nucleotides line up with TRBD1. This CDR3 has 13 residues. After removal of 5 bases from V and 5 bases from J, the junction contained 6 bases not matched to a gene. In germline, CDR1 is KGHSH, CDR2 LQKENI. The CDR3 loop reads CASSSGQLHEQYF. CDR3 DNA: TGTGCCAGCTCATCGGGACAGTTACACGAGCAGTACTTC.

The chain uses TRBV7-2 and TRBJ2-3, with D perhaps TRBD1 (6 bases). The CDR3 totals 12 residues. Germline assignment: CDR1 SGHTA and CDR2 FQGNSA. Trimming stripped 8 bases from V and 8 bases from J, with 14 bases between. For the CDR3, the DNA is TGTGCCAGCGTCCTCAGGGGATCTACGCAGTATTTT. It translates to CASVLRGSTQYF.

This rearrangement joins TRBV6-6 to TRBJ2-1; 10 bases are a match to TRBD2. Germline CDR1 is MNHNY and CDR2 is SVGAGI (reference sequence). The CDR3 is 15 residues long. The V gene end was trimmed by 8 bases and the J gene end by 6 bases; junction bases not matched to a gene: 10. The CDR3 loop reads CASSKTSGSVNEQFF. In DNA form, the CDR3 reads TGTGCCAGCTCCAAGACTAGCGGGTCTGTCAATGAGCAGTTCTTC.

The chain combines TRBV5-1 with TRBJ2-5; possible D gene TRBD2, 5 bases. This CDR3 comprises 14 residues. Trimming left V 4 bases short and J 2 bases short, with 12 bases between. Looked up from germline, CDR1 is SGHRS and CDR2 is YFSETQ. In DNA form, the CDR3 reads TGCGCCAGCAGCGGACTGACGGCACAAGAGACCCAGTACTTC. Amino acid sequence: CASSGLTAQETQYF.

The chain links TRBV5-6 to TRBJ2-7, with 7 bases identical to TRBD2. The V gene's germline CDR1 is SGHDT and CDR2 YYEEEE. CDR3 length equals 15 residues. Losses at the gene ends were 2 bases for V and 0 bases for J; bases not matched to a gene: 5. The CDR3 DNA sequence: TGTGCCAGCAGCTTAGCGGGATACGACTCCTACGAGCAGTACTTC. Translating it yields CASSLAGYDSYEQYF.

The rearrangement uses TRBV19 and TRBJ2-1; D might be TRBD2 (5 bases). The V gene lost 7 bases and the J gene lost 4 bases, with 8 bases spanning the gap. This CDR3 has 12 amino acids. The germline V gene encodes CDR1 LNHDA and CDR2 SQIVND (reference sequence). CDR3 coding DNA: TGTGCCAGTATCGAGGGATACAATGAGCAGTTCTTC. It yields the protein CASIEGYNEQFF.

This clone has just a few counts. The chain uses TRBV4-1 and TRBJ2-7; D gene ambiguous. CDR3 length: 14 residues. The V gene's germline CDR1 is MGHRA and CDR2 YSYEKL. The V end lost 1 base, the J end lost 2 bases, and 9 bases lay between the germline ends. The CDR3 DNA follows: TGCGCCAGCAGCCAAGTCGTATCGGCCTACGAGCAGTACTTC. Its translation: CASSQVVSAYEQYF.

This chain joins TRBV5-5 and TRBJ2-1, with TRBD1 matching 8 bases. There are 15 residues in the CDR3. The J segment lost 2 bases and the V segment lost 0 bases, leaving 1 base of the junction unmatched. Germline V lookup: CDR1 SGHKS, CDR2 YYEKEE (reference sequence). This CDR3 is CASSLAGGAYNEQFF. CDR3 sequence (DNA): TGTGCCAGCAGCTTGGCAGGGGGCGCCTACAATGAGCAGTTCTTC.

The chain links TRBV6-1 to TRBJ1-4; TRBD1 is a possible D gene (5 bases). Per the germline V gene, CDR1 is MNHNS and CDR2 is SASEGT. V lost 6 bases, J lost 3 bases, and 11 bases lay in between. This CDR3 is 14 amino acids long. CDR3 DNA: TGTGCCAGCAGCGGGACCCGCTCTAATGAAAAACTGTTTTTT. Translated: CASSGTRSNEKLFF.

The chain recombines TRBV18 with TRBJ1-1, with 7 positions matching TRBD1. From germline, CDR1 is KGHSH and CDR2 LQKENI. The CDR3 is 15 amino acids. V dropped 3 bases and J dropped 6; count of bases not matched to a gene: 10. The CDR3 protein is CASSPPTGADAEAFF. In DNA form, the CDR3 reads TGTGCCAGCTCACCCCCCACAGGGGCCGACGCTGAAGCTTTCTTT.

The chain has TRBV2 and TRBJ2-2, with D perhaps TRBD1 (6 bases). The CDR3 has 16 amino acids. Germline V gene data show CDR1 as SNHLY and CDR2 as FYNNEI. V shed 3 bases and J shed 0 bases, with 11 bases lying between them. As DNA, the CDR3 is TGTGCCAGCAGTGATTTGAGGACAGCGAACACCGGGGAGCTGTTTTTT. Translating gives CASSDLRTANTGELFF.

The chain joins TRBV7-8 to TRBJ2-7; the D is unclear. Looked up from germline, CDR1 is SGHVS and CDR2 is FQNEAQ. The V gene lost 2 bases and the J gene lost 3 bases, with 11 bases spanning the gap. This CDR3 has 14 residues. The CDR3 coding sequence is TGTGCCAGCAGCTTACTCAGGTCAAACTACGAGCAGTACTTC. Encoded protein: CASSLLRSNYEQYF.

The V call is TRBV9, the J call TRBJ2-5; D may correspond to TRBD1 or TRBD2 (5 bases each). The CDR3 is made up of 13 amino acids. The V and J ends lost 4 bases and 5 bases respectively, with 12 bases between them. Germline V gene sequence: CDR1 SGDLS, CDR2 YYNGEE. The CDR3 region is CASSFPGAETQYF. In nucleotides, the CDR3 is TGTGCCAGCAGCTTTCCCGGGGCGGAGACCCAGTACTTC.

CDR3 DNA: TGTGCCAGCAGCTTACTAGTTGGACAGGGAGGCGGCTACACCTTC. Amino acid sequence: CASSLLVGQGGGYTF. The rearrangement joins TRBV7-6 to TRBJ1-2; TRBD1 aligns across 8 bases. The CDR3 is 15 residues long. CDR1 and CDR2 (germline): SGHVS, FNYEAQ. Trimming removed 2 bases from V and 8 bases from J; junction bases left unmatched: 10.

The chain combines TRBV11-1 with TRBJ2-3; D gene uncertain. V shed 0 bases and J shed 2 bases, with 9 bases lying between them. The germline V gene encodes CDR1 SGHAT and CDR2 FQDESV (reference sequence). This CDR3 spans 15 amino acids. The CDR3 protein is CASSLAAEFTDTQYF. CDR3 nucleotide sequence: TGTGCCAGCAGCTTAGCGGCGGAGTTCACAGATACGCAGTATTTT.

This clone was observed once. The chain employs TRBV6-1 and TRBJ2-1, with D possibly being TRBD2 (5 bases). The germline V gene has CDR1 MNHNS and CDR2 SASEGT. The CDR3 is 13 residues long. The V end lost 7 bases, the J end lost 6 bases, and 13 bases lay between the germline ends. The DNA for the CDR3 is TGTGCCAGCATCCGAGGGTGGGGCAATGAGCAGTTCTTC. This translates into CASIRGWGNEQFF.

V is TRBV12-5 and J is TRBJ2-2; tentative D call: TRBD1 (5 bases). Trimming shortened V by 1 base and J by 7 bases, and 13 bases separated the two germline ends. The CDR3 consists of 15 residues. The germline CDR1 and CDR2 sequences are LGHNT and FRNRAP. The CDR3 nucleotides are TGTGCTAGTGGTTTGGGTCTAAGGGGCTACGGGGAGCTGTTTTTT. This codes for CASGLGLRGYGELFF.

The chain is built from TRBV2 and TRBJ2-1; D is ambiguous. Germline V gives CDR1 SNHLY, CDR2 FYNNEI. The CDR3 covers 13 residues. The ends were cut back, 5 bases at V and 7 bases at J, with 12 bases in the middle. In DNA form, the CDR3 reads TGTGCCAGCAGTCCGAATTTTGATAATGAGCAGTTCTTC. Protein product: CASSPNFDNEQFF.